The clone carrying this TCR beta chain has a handful of counts. The antigen is unknown. Cells sorted as Tregs were CD4+, CD25+ and CD127-/low. Study-wide findings and caveats: Greatest tumor Treg TCR overlap was with tumor naive CD4+ cells. Tumor memory CD4+ T cell TCR gene usage was found to cluster with blood and lymph node memory CD4+ cells and with lymph node naive CD4+ cells.

Per the germline V gene, CDR1 is SEHNR and CDR2 is FQNEAQ (reference sequence). The germline V and J ends were trimmed by 2 bases and 9 bases, with 17 bases remaining between them. This CDR3 contains 15 residues. MiXCR was run by TCRdb on the 5' RACE reads, yielding one entry per CDR3 protein. The sample consists of around 34,000 distinct CDR3 sequences, 25% to 30% of them appearing once. This chain links TRBV7-9 with TRBJ2-1, with D unclear. Sequenced material: tumor-infiltrating Tregs sorted from the breast tumor. The sequence was collected from a female donor with breast cancer. The CDR3, as DNA: TGTGCCAGCAGCTTAATGATGGCGGTCCACACTGAGCAGTTCTTC. Its translation: CASSLMMAVHTEQFF.